A single sample is the source of the 13 T cell receptor beta chains below, sequenced in a study of T cells in Graves' hyperthyroidism and ophthalmopathy (dated by TCRdb to about 2019). Receptors were amplified or captured by multiplex PCR. The run used an Illumina HiSeq 2000. Amplification of TCR beta CDR3 regions was carried out from RNA transcripts. The TCR CDR3 was subjected to a first round of RT-PCR using the HTBI primer set and the Qiagen OneStep RT-PCR kit. Using fastp trimming at Q25 and MiXCR clonotype assembly, TCRdb reanalyzed the public sequencing data and kept in-frame beta chains. Each entry merges the rows of one CDR3 protein and shows their most common DNA and genes. This sample holds approximately 270,000 distinct CDR3 sequences; about 14% were observed only once. Less than 15% of the sample comes from the top ten. Input material: blood. The source of these receptors is a woman aged 40 to 50 with Graves' hyperthyroidism that later progressed to Graves' ophthalmopathy.

This clonotype was observed at least ten times. The rearrangement links TRBV7-9 to TRBJ2-7; D is tentatively TRBD1 or TRBD2 (5 bases each). The CDR3 totals 15 residues. Germline loops: CDR1 SEHNR, CDR2 FQNEAQ (reference sequence). Trimming removed 4 bases at V and 3 bases at J, with 16 bases between. CDR3 in DNA: TGTGCCAGCAGCTCCCCCCGGGACGGAAACTACGAGCAGTACTTC. Amino acid sequence: CASSSPRDGNYEQYF.

This clonotype was seen many times. As DNA, the CDR3 is TGCAGTGCAGGAGCGGGAGGGAACACCGGGGAGCTGTTTTTT. Encoded protein: CSAGAGGNTGELFF. This chain links TRBV20-1 with TRBJ2-2, with 9 bases fitting TRBD2. The trim removed 6 bases at V and 1 base at J, leaving 3 bases unmatched. Looked up from germline, CDR1 is DFQATT and CDR2 is SNEGSKA (reference sequence). CDR3 length: 14 amino acids.

This clonotype was seen repeatedly, ten times or more. V usage is TRBV7-3 and J usage is TRBJ2-3, with 14 positions matching TRBD2. Germline assignment: CDR1 SGHTA and CDR2 FQGTGA. The CDR3 totals 15 residues. Trimming took 5 bases from V and 6 from J; bases not matched to a gene: 4. This CDR3 reads CASSGTSGSLDTQYF. The CDR3 DNA sequence: TGTGCCAGCAGCGGGACTAGCGGGAGTCTGGATACGCAGTATTTT. Filled out from reference TRBV7-3 and TRBJ2-3, the complete variable domain reads GAGVSQTPSNKVTEKGKYVELRCDPISGHTALYWYRQSLGQGPEFLIYFQGTGAADDSGLPNDRFFAVRPEGSVSTLKIQRTERGDSAVYLCASSGTSGSLDTQYFGPGTRLTVL.

V gene TRBV4-1 combines with J gene TRBJ1-5, with TRBD1 matching 7 bases. CDR1 is MGHRA, CDR2 YSYEKL, per germline. This CDR3 is built from 14 residues. V trimming: 1 base; J trimming: 4 bases; junction bases outside the gene matches: 1. CDR3 sequence reads: CASSQARGNQPQHF. In DNA form, the CDR3 reads TGCGCCAGCAGCCAAGCCAGGGGGAATCAGCCCCAGCATTTT.

Points on this clonotype: A much larger clone lies one base from this, so it may be a read error. The chain uses TRBV7-8 and TRBJ2-7, with 10 bases fitting TRBD2. CDR1 SGHVS and CDR2 FQNEAQ come from the germline V gene. Trimming took 3 bases from V and 8 from J; bases not matched to a gene: 7. The CDR3 loop spans 14 amino acids. The CDR3 region is CASSFGTSDHQQYF. The CDR3 bases are TGTGCCAGCAGCTTCGGGACTAGCGATCACCAGCAGTACTTC.

This clonotype was observed at least ten times. The chain uses TRBV2 and TRBJ2-1; TRBD2 matches at 9 bases. The CDR3 runs 14 residues. V was pared by 8 bases and J by 3 bases, with 5 bases of the junction left unmatched. Looked up from germline, CDR1 is SNHLY and CDR2 is FYNNEI. The DNA of the CDR3 is TGTGCCAGCTGTTGGACTAGCGACTACAATGAGCAGTTCTTC. This codes for CASCWTSDYNEQFF.

The rearrangement joins TRBV5-5 to TRBJ2-1, with TRBD2 matching 11 bases. The trim removed 2 bases at V and 7 bases at J, leaving 8 bases unmatched. Germline CDR1 reads SGHKS; CDR2 reads YYEKEE (reference sequence). The CDR3 runs to 16 residues. CDR3 amino acids: CASSLLLAGVRNEQFF. The CDR3 nucleotides read TGTGCCAGCAGCTTATTACTAGCGGGAGTGCGGAATGAGCAGTTCTTC.

This clonotype showed up many times. The chain links TRBV6-1 to TRBJ1-5, with D tentatively TRBD1 (6 bases). Germline CDR1 reads MNHNS; CDR2 reads SASEGT. This CDR3 contains 15 residues. V lost 5 bases, J lost 5 bases, and 16 bases lay in between. DNA for the CDR3: TGTGCCAGCAGTCCAGGGGACCGACTCTATCAGCCCCAGCATTTT. Translation gives CASSPGDRLYQPQHF.

Ten or more counts support this clonotype. This chain connects TRBV20-1 to TRBJ2-3; 11 bases are shared with TRBD2. V dropped 0 bases and J dropped 6; count of bases not matched to a gene: 8. The CDR3 spans 16 residues. Germline values: CDR1 DFQATT, CDR2 SNEGSKA (reference sequence). CDR3 loop: CSARDRLAGGRDTQYF. The CDR3 nucleotides are TGCAGTGCTAGAGATCGGCTAGCGGGAGGTCGCGATACGCAGTATTTT.

This clonotype was seen ten or more times. The chain has TRBV12-3 or TRBV12-4 and TRBJ2-5, with 9 bases fitting TRBD2. The CDR3 extends over 15 amino acids. With V trimmed by 5 bases and J by 2 bases, 6 bases remained unmatched. This chain's CDR3 is CASSPLAGRQETQYF. For the CDR3, the DNA is TGTGCCAGCAGTCCTCTAGCGGGAAGACAAGAGACCCAGTACTTC.

This clonotype was found a few times. The chain links TRBV9 to TRBJ2-2; D assignment may be TRBD1 or TRBD2 (5 bases each). The V end was cut by 0 bases, the J end by 2 bases, with 8 bases between. Germline values: CDR1 SGDLS, CDR2 YYNGEE. The CDR3 consists of 15 residues. DNA for the CDR3: TGTGCCAGCAGCGTAGCGGGACCCAACACCGGGGAGCTGTTTTTT. Amino acid sequence: CASSVAGPNTGELFF.

The V and J genes are TRBV5-4 and TRBJ2-1; perhaps D is TRBD1 or TRBD2 (7 bases each). Germline V gene sequence: CDR1 SGHNT, CDR2 YYREEE (reference sequence). Trimming removed 4 bases from V and 7 bases from J, with 18 bases in between. The CDR3 extends over 15 amino acids. CDR3 loop: CASSPGGEGRNEQFF. CDR3 DNA sequence: TGTGCCAGCAGCCCAGGGGGGGAGGGCCGGAATGAGCAGTTCTTC.

Regarding this clonotype: A read error is possible here, since a much larger clone lies one base away. Because the CDR3's place on the DNA is in doubt, the DNA is left out and the CDR3 is given as listed by TCRdb. This sequence joins TRBV6-2 or TRBV6-3 and TRBJ2-7; TRBD2 is the table's D call, not checked against the DNA. Germline V gives CDR1 MNHEY, CDR2 SVGEGT. The CDR3 is 17 residues long, counting both termini. CDR3 residues: CASSYHPFGAGAYEQDF.